The rows below give T cell receptor beta chains drawn from one sample of a study of T cells after yellow fever vaccination. TCRdb passed the 5' RACE reads through MiXCR, listing each CDR3 protein once. The repertoire has 100,000 to 150,000 distinct CDR3 sequences, about 7.4% of them found once; the top ten carry approximately 2.7%. The sequenced sample was CD4+ T cells sorted from PBMCs, obtained 10 to 11 days after the first yellow fever vaccination. The receptors were sampled from a man between 18 and 35 years old who received the YFV17D yellow fever vaccine. The CDR3 runs from the conserved cysteine through the conserved F or W. D genes are given only for firm matches. Size is omitted from some rows. Given values are once, few, many or a class for expanded clones.

J	D	V	size	DNA	CDR3
TRBJ2-3	TRBD2	TRBV11-3	few	TGTGCCAGCAGCCCCGGGAGCGGGGGGGCAGGGGATACGCAGTATTTT	CASSPGSGGAGDTQYF
TRBJ2-5	TRBD1	TRBV2	few	TGTGCCAGCAGTGACCGGACAGGGGGCAGAGAGACCCAGTACTTC	CASSDRTGGRETQYF
TRBJ2-1	TRBD2	TRBV9	many	TGTGCCAGCAGCGTGACAGCGGGGCCAAACAATGAGCAGTTCTTC	CASSVTAGPNNEQFF
TRBJ1-5	.	TRBV6-2/TRBV6-3	many	TGTGCCAGCAGTTACATTGACAGGCCCCCCAATCAGCCCCAGCATTTT	CASSYIDRPPNQPQHF
TRBJ1-3	.	TRBV6-5	many	TGTGCCAGCACTAGCTCTGGAAACACCATATATTTT	CASTSSGNTIYF
TRBJ1-1	.	TRBV20-1	many	TGCAGTGCTAGGAGCTGGAAGGCGGCGGGCACTGAAGCTTTCTTT	CSARSWKAAGTEAFF
TRBJ2-3	.	TRBV20-1	many	TGCAGTGCTAGAGTGGGTAGCTGGAGCTCAGATACGCAGTATTTT	CSARVGSWSSDTQYF
TRBJ2-3	.	TRBV28	.	TGTGCCAGCGGTCTGGTGGATACGCAGTATTTT	CASGLVDTQYF
TRBJ2-3	TRBD1	TRBV4-3	many	TGCGCCAGCAGCCAACTACAGGGGGAAGGGGATACGCAGTATTTT	CASSQLQGEGDTQYF
TRBJ2-3	.	TRBV25-1	many	TGTGCCAGCAGTGAATTCGGGGGCACAAATACGCAGTATTTT	CASSEFGGTNTQYF
TRBJ2-5	TRBD2	TRBV7-7	many	TGTGCTAGCAGCCGGGGACTAGCGGGGGGACCCCAAGAGACCCAGTACTTC	CASSRGLAGGPQETQYF
TRBJ2-5	.	TRBV5-1	many	TGCGCCAGCAGCACCTCATACAGAGATGAGACCCAGTACTTC	CASSTSYRDETQYF
TRBJ2-2	TRBD1	TRBV28	many	TGTGCCACCCCAGGACAGGGAGCGAACACCGGGGAGCTGTTTTTT	CATPGQGANTGELFF
TRBJ2-1	TRBD1	TRBV7-2	many	TGTGCCCTCCGGGACAGGGCTTTGAATGAGCAGTTCTTC	CALRDRALNEQFF
TRBJ1-1	.	TRBV12-3/TRBV12-4	many	TGTGCCAGCAGTTTGCCCGGGGCCATGAACACTGAAGCTTTCTTT	CASSLPGAMNTEAFF
TRBJ2-2	.	TRBV28	many	TGTGCCAGCAGTTTAGGTTTGGGGAACACCGGGGAGCTGTTTTTT	CASSLGLGNTGELFF
TRBJ2-7	.	TRBV5-4	many	TGTGCCAGCAGCCCCAGTGATAGTCTGGTCGAGCAGTACTTC	CASSPSDSLVEQYF
TRBJ1-1	TRBD1	TRBV30	many	TGTGCCTGGGACAGGGCGATGAACACTGAAGCTTTCTTT	CAWDRAMNTEAFF
TRBJ1-1	TRBD1	TRBV20-1	many	TGCAGTGCTAGAGGACAGGGGCGGAGTAGGACTGAAGCTTTCTTT	CSARGQGRSRTEAFF
TRBJ1-4	.	TRBV7-9	.	TGTGCCAGCAGCCCCCCGGGACACCGCCTAGAAAAACTGTTTTTT	CASSPPGHRLEKLFF
TRBJ2-1	TRBD1	TRBV5-1	many	TGCGCCAGCAAGGAAGGGACAGGGTCCCACAATGAGCAGTTCTTC	CASKEGTGSHNEQFF
TRBJ2-1	.	TRBV4-3	.	TGCGCCAGCAGCCAAGACAAGGGGGGGTGGTCCTACAATGAGCAGTTCTTC	CASSQDKGGWSYNEQFF
TRBJ2-3	.	TRBV20-1	many	TGCAGTGCTAGGGCGGACTATAGTTTTGCAGATACGCAGTATTTT	CSARADYSFADTQYF
TRBJ2-7	.	TRBV7-3	many	TGTGCCAGCAGCCGTTTGGGGGGAGGAACCTACGAGCAGTACTTC	CASSRLGGGTYEQYF